This T cell receptor beta chain was obtained from a study of T-cell memory formation after mild COVID-19 (dated by TCRdb to the early 2020s). With respect to the entire study: TCR sequence clusters from the two donors were largely donor specific. In two donors, T-cell clones that expanded and contracted after mild COVID-19 were followed by sequencing TCRalpha and TCRbeta repertoires longitudinally. Two young, previously healthy adult volunteers, one female and one male, were included in the cohort.

In regard to this clonotype: The target of this receptor is not known. One base away there is no much larger clone; base qualities are not given.

Taken from cysteine to phenylalanine, the CDR3 has 15 residues. Just the 45-base CDR3 DNA is kept, in frame starting at base 1. Trimming takes 3 bases from V and 8 bases from J, and the germline ends sit 17 bases apart. The instrument given in TCRdb is Illumina NovaSeq 6000. cDNA libraries for TCRalpha and TCRbeta were prepared by 5'RACE using constant-segment primers, with sample barcodes and unique molecular identifiers added. Trizol reagent was used to extract RNA from every sample. Libraries were amplified in two PCR steps, with a second sample barcode and Illumina TruSeq adapters added in the second step. Sequencing of the libraries was done on an Illumina NovaSeq, producing 2 x 150 bp paired-end reads. The authors processed their data as follows. Demultiplexing of reads and collapsing into UMI-guided consensus sequences were performed with migec v1.2.7. With mixcr v2.1.11, UMI consensuses were aligned to TRA and TRB V and J templates and assembled into clonotypes. Clonotypes were classified as expanded or contracted when called significant by both edgeR and NoisET, with noise models trained on biological replicates. For edgeR calls, the cutoffs were a false discovery rate-adjusted p below 0.01 and a log2 fold-change threshold of 1. As an exploratory analysis of dynamics, max-normalized trajectories of the 1000 most abundant clonotypes were examined by PCA with hierarchical clustering. The CD4 or CD8 phenotype of responding clones was assigned using the separately sequenced CD4+ and CD8+ repertoires. In-frame beta chains were kept once TCRdb had trimmed the public reads at Q25 with fastp and called clones with MiXCR. Entries are consolidated by CDR3 protein sequence, retaining the most common genes and DNA. What appears here as the V and J calls and clone size reflects TCRdb's work, not the paper's. The sample contains approximately 110,000 distinct CDR3 sequences, roughly 20% of them found a single time. The top ten clonotypes cover under 50% of the sample.

The study at large found these results: Only a couple of mild cases were covered in the study, and larger cohorts including severe cases with pre-infection samples were considered necessary. Contracting CD4+ clones were found mainly in CM and EM memory subsets, while CD8+ clones were enriched in EMRA. SARS-CoV-2 specificity of the second-wave clones peaking on day 37 was not confirmed. Clones contracting from day 15 to 85 had balanced CD4/CD8 phenotypes, while a second wave expanding from day 15 to 37 was biased towards CD4+. Some responding clones were found in pre-infection memory, which suggests that pre-existing cross-reactive memory T cells took part in the SARS-CoV-2 response.

Ficoll-Paque density gradient centrifugation was the method used to isolate PBMCs. This clonotype was obtained from a man in his late teens or twenties who had mild COVID-19 (a few samples of this study predate the infection). The sample titles of this study are shuffled in the database, so cell type and time point are left out; the donor was told from shared clones. Sequencing input: PBMCs or a T cell subset sorted from them (not recorded which). Recombination connected TRBV12-3 or TRBV12-4 to TRBJ2-1; TRBD2 is possibly the D segment (5 matching bases). The DNA sequence is as follows: TGTGCCAGCAGTTTTCAACCTAGCCGAAGCCATGAGCAGTTCTTC. It is translated as CASSFQPSRSHEQFF.